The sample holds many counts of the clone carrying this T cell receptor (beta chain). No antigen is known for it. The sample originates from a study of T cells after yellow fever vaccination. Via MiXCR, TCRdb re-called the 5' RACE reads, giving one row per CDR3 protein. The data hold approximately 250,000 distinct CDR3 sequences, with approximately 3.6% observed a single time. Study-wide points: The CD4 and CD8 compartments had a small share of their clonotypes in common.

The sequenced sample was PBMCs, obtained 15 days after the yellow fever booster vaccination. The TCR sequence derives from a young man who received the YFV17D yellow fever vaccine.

CDR3 protein: CASLKGGQIQPQHF. In DNA, the CDR3 is TGTGCCAGCCTCAAAGGTGGGCAGATCCAGCCCCAGCATTTT. The chain is built from TRBV6-6 and TRBJ1-5, with D unresolved. V was cut by 8 bases and J by 7 bases, with 18 bases left in between. Germline V CDR1 and CDR2: MNHNY, SVGAGI (reference sequence). This CDR3 comprises 14 residues.